This TCR beta chain originates from a study of blood T cell repertoires in COVID-19 (dated by TCRdb to 2018 to 2021). Regarding the study in general: Collaborator samples came from the United States, Italy and Spain and covered acute and convalescent phases of COVID-19. The material from the prospective study consisted of cDNA or gDNA derived from T cells, B-cell-depleted T cells, or PBMCs. Deeply sampled blood TCRbeta repertoires from subjects exposed to, actively infected with, or recovered from COVID-19 were included in the dataset. A freely available public database, intended as a resource for researchers studying the immune response to SARS-CoV-2, is where the repertoires were released. The samples were drawn from the first 160 participants of the ongoing ImmuneRACE study and from 1,254 subjects provided by 6 global collaborators. Nearly every sample came with metadata listing a de-identified subject ID, COVID-19 status, age in years and sex. Where available, HLA class I and class II types were obtained from metadata supplied by the sample provider rather than from assay-based typing.

Points on this clone: The antigen it binds to is not known. No much larger clonotype is one base removed from it; base qualities were not supplied.

Beyond this particular receptor, the publication reports: Clinical and demographic metadata were provided uncurated, with the amount varying by source and participant.

Its CDR3 holds 16 amino acids, cysteine through phenylalanine. Left in the record is the CDR3 DNA by itself, 48 bases read in frame from the first base. Collaborating institutions collected whole blood in K2EDTA tubes following their own protocols. For TCRbeta analysis, collaborators shipped samples in one of three forms: frozen whole blood, isolated PBMCs, or DNA extracted from either of those sample types. The immunoSEQ Assay, a bias-controlled multiplex PCR, was used to amplify TCRbeta CDR3 regions from genomic DNA. Per the original workflow: The number of nucleated cells in each sample was estimated by amplification of reference gene primers within the assay. Sequence reads were collapsed and filtered to measure the absolute abundance of every unique TCRbeta CDR3 rearrangement. For each sample, productive Simpson clonality was calculated by taking the square root of Simpson's diversity index across productive rearrangements. Entries here come from immuneACCESS through TCRdb and include only in-frame sequences with V and J called. Some clones fail to appear in such tables; in the studies checked, an unresolved V gene covers under half of the shortfall, and the cause of the remainder is unknown. V and J calls and clone size are copied from that table; D and trimming were computed from the DNA. This sample is represented by 150,000 to 200,000 clones; approximately 90% of them were singletons. More than 5% of the sample is held by the ten biggest clonotypes.

Here the chain combines TRBV21-1 and TRBJ2-2; the D call in the table, TRBD2, was not verified against the DNA. TRBV21-1 is a pseudogene locus. The sample was peripheral blood. This receptor was identified in a human donor in a cohort sampled during active COVID-19. The CDR3 protein is CASSKRGREATGELFF. The DNA sequence is as follows: TGTGCCAGCAGCAAACGTGGCAGGGAGGCCACCGGGGAGCTGTTTTTT.